Listed here is a single TCR beta chain. Germline V gene data show CDR1 as SNHLY and CDR2 as FYNNEI. The CDR3 length is 13 residues. Trimming took 4 bases from V and 9 from J, leaving 10 bases between them. This specimen belongs to a study of T cell responses to AZD1222 COVID-19 vaccine. The method was immunoSEQ multiplex PCR; TCRdb's version includes in-frame clones alone and lacks a portion of them. This sample yields some 120,000 clones, of which around 92% are seen a single time; approximately 1% belongs to the top ten. J is TRBJ1-6 and V is TRBV2; no clear D gene. The clonotype comes from an adult in good health. The sample was peripheral blood, taken on day 0 of AZD1222 vaccination. In DNA form, the CDR3 reads TGTGCCAGCAGTGGAGCGGGAAGTTCACCCCTCCACTTT. This sequence encodes CASSGAGSSPLHF.